This section outlines one T cell receptor beta chain sequence together with its context. These data originate in a study of control samples from healthy donors and cancer patients. Sequencing was performed with immunoSEQ multiplex PCR; in TCRdb, only in-frame clones are kept and a portion is missing. The top ten clones hold about 4% of a sample with tens of thousands of clones, around 94% of them seen once. There are 14 residues in the CDR3. Germline-derived CDR1 and CDR2 are SGHVS and FQNEAQ. Between the trimmed V and J ends, which lost 3 bases and 0 bases, there was a span of 9 bases. Sequencing was carried out using blood. J is TRBJ2-7 and V is TRBV7-8; D is ambiguous. The sequence was collected from a man younger than 40 in good health. CDR3 in amino acids: CASSLAPTSYEQYF. CDR3 in DNA: TGTGCCAGCAGCTTGGCCCCCACCTCCTACGAGCAGTACTTC.